This T cell receptor (beta chain) was sequenced during a study of radiation and T cells in renal cell carcinoma. The assay was immunoSEQ multiplex PCR, and TCRdb's table has in-frame clones only and misses some. Among roughly 130,000 clones, about 88% were seen once, and the ten largest hold around 12%. Time point denoted: baseline pretreatment blood. Treatment meaning: 15 Gy SBRT to primary tumor, nephrectomy 4 weeks later. The germline CDR1 and CDR2 sequences are SNHLY and FYNNEI. CDR3 length equals 14 residues. V was clipped by 7 bases and J by 5 bases, with 15 bases between them. This TCR was recovered from a woman between 45 and 65 years old with renal cell carcinoma. The sample consisted of blood, taken from a patient whose treatment included radiotherapy and nephrectomy. V and J are TRBV2 and TRBJ2-1; D is possibly TRBD1 (5 bases). In DNA, the CDR3 is TGTGCCAGCAATAAGGGGCCCTTGGACAATGAGCAGTTCTTC. This codes for CASNKGPLDNEQFF.